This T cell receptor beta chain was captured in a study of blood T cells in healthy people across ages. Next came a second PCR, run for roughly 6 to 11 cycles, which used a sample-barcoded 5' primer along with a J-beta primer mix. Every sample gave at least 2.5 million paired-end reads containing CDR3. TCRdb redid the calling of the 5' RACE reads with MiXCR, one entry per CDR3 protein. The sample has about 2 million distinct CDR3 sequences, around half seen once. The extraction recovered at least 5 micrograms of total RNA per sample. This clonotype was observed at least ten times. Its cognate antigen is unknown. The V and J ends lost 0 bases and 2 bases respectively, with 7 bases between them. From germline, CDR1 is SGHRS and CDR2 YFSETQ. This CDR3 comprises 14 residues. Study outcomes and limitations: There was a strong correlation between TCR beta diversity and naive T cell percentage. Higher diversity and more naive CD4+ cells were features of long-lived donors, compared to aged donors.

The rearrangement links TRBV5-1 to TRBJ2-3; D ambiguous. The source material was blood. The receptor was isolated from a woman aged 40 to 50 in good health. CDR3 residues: CASSLGQTTDTQYF. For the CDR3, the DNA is TGCGCCAGCAGCTTGGGGCAGACCACAGATACGCAGTATTTT.